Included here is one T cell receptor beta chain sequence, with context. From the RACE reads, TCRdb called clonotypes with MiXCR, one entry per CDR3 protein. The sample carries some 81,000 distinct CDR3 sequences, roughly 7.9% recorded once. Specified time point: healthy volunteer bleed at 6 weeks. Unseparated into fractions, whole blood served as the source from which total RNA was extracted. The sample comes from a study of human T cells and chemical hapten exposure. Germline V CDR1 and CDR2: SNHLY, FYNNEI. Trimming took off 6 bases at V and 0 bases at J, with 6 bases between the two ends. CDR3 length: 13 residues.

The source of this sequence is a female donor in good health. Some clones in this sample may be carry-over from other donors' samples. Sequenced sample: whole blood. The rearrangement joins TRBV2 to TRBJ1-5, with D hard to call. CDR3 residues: CASRLVSNQPQHF. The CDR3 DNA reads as TGTGCCAGCAGGCTGGTTAGCAATCAGCCCCAGCATTTT.